This T cell receptor beta chain comes out of a study of T cell changes during pregnancy in multiple sclerosis (dated by TCRdb to the late 2010s). Regarding the research as a whole: In women with multiple sclerosis, the researchers looked at how the T cell repertoire shifted as pregnancy progressed.

Regarding this clone: It has no known antigen specificity. Base qualities are not at hand, and no much larger clone is one base apart.

The library was built by means of the immunoSEQ multiplex PCR assay. TCRdb re-hosts the immuneACCESS table, in-frame sequences only. Its copies lack some clones; in the studies checked, an unresolved V gene accounts for under half of them, and the cause for the rest is not known. The table for this sample lists tens of thousands of clones; 88% of them were counted only once. The top ten clonotypes cover about 0.7% of the sample. This clonotype originated in a female donor in good health, enrolled as a control in a pregnancy study. This sample comprised CD4+ T cells from peripheral blood mononuclear cells, obtained in the first trimester of pregnancy.

The CDR3 protein is CASSGLAGIRDEQFF. The DNA sequence reads TGTGCCAGTTCAGGGCTAGCGGGAATAAGAGATGAGCAGTTCTTC. In this chain, TRBV19 is recombined with TRBJ2-1, and 9 junction bases match TRBD2. Spanning cysteine to phenylalanine, the CDR3 consists of 15 amino acids. The read is trimmed to its CDR3 DNA, 45 bases read in frame from base 1. V and J are trimmed by 8 bases and 8 bases, and the gene matches miss 13 bases of the junction. Sequences LNHDA (CDR1) and SQIVND (CDR2) are obtained from the germline V gene (reference sequence).